This entry features one T cell receptor beta chain sequence. The antigen is unknown. The repertoire was sequenced with immunoSEQ multiplex PCR; TCRdb's copy has only in-frame clones and lacks some. The sample holds tens of thousands of clones, around 70% seen once. The CDR3 spans 14 residues. V trimming: 4 bases; J trimming: 7 bases; junction bases outside the gene matches: 4. Germline assignment: CDR1 MNHEY and CDR2 SMNVEV (reference sequence). Ahead of sequencing, the ViraFEST assay grew antigen-specific CD4+ T cells using viral peptide pools. When around 10 days of culture had elapsed, CD4+ T cells were isolated. Participants got two doses of BNT162b2 or mRNA-1273 vaccine. According to the study, vaccine recipients showed no prior SARS-CoV-2 infection and negative nucleocapsid antibodies. This sample was taken from a study of vaccination effects on CD4 cells after COVID-19. On the study more broadly: Samples collected post-vaccine were obtained a median of 72 days after the second dose.

Study-wide points: The study found that only 1 of 255 vaccine-induced clones from healthy vaccinees cross-reacted with common cold coronaviruses.

The sequencing used CD4+ T cells from PBMCs cultured with HCoV-229E spike peptides, collected after COVID-19 vaccination. V is TRBV27 and J is TRBJ1-6; 7 bases are a match to TRBD1. The origin of this receptor is a human donor who received a COVID-19 vaccine. This chain's CDR3 is CASSWDSLNSPLHF. In DNA, the CDR3 is TGTGCCAGCAGTTGGGACAGTTTGAATTCACCCCTCCACTTT.